Listed below are T cell receptor beta chains from one sample, sequenced in a study of PD-L1 blockade in urothelial cancer. TCRdb's table, derived via immunoSEQ multiplex PCR, lists solely in-frame clones and lacks some. The repertoire holds 45,000 or so clones, approximately 78% seen once, with around 1.5% in the top ten. The specimen comprised PBMCs, sampled around atezolizumab (anti-PD-L1) treatment. The receptors were gathered from a man between 50 and 59 years old with urothelial cancer. The CDR3 runs from the conserved cysteine through the conserved F or W. The D gene is left open where the match is weak. For some rows the clone size is stated as once, few or many, or as a class when expanded; others skip it.

TRBD1	TRBV6-5	14	TRBJ1-5	-	TGTGCCAGCAGTTATCGACAGGGCCATCAGCCCCAGCATTTT	CASSYRQGHQPQHF
-	TRBV10-3	14	TRBJ2-7	-	TGTGCCATCAATAAGTCGGGAGATGAGTACGAGCAGTACTTC	CAINKSGDEYEQYF
-	TRBV5-1	14	TRBJ2-3	-	TGCGCCAGCAGCGGGGGACTTGACACAGATACGCAGTATTTT	CASSGGLDTDTQYF
-	TRBV27	13	TRBJ1-1	-	TGTGCCAGCAGTTTAAGGGGGGGAACTGAAGCTTTCTTT	CASSLRGGTEAFF
TRBD1	TRBV11-3	15	TRBJ2-1	medium-sized	TGTGCCAGCAGCTTAGGGCGGGGGACAGGGCATGAGCAGTTCTTC	CASSLGRGTGHEQFF
TRBD2	TRBV5-1	17	TRBJ2-5	-	TGCGCCAGCAGCTTGGGGTGGCTAGCGGGGGGCCAAGAGACCCAGTACTTC	CASSLGWLAGGQETQYF
-	TRBV25-1	15	TRBJ2-1	-	TGTGCCAGCAGTGACCTTCACCCTTCGCGAAGTGAGCAGTTCTTC	CASSDLHPSRSEQFF
TRBD1	TRBV18	13	TRBJ1-2	-	TGTGCCAGCTCACCACAGGACAGGGGTGGCTACACCTTC	CASSPQDRGGYTF
TRBD2	TRBV7-9	17	TRBJ2-5	-	TGTGCCAGCAGCCACGTCGGGAGGCGCGGGGGGCAAGAGACCCAGTACTTC	CASSHVGRRGGQETQYF
TRBD1	TRBV11-2	19	TRBJ1-1	-	TGTGCCAGCAGCTTAGGAACCGGGACAGGGGCGGTCAGTTTTACTGAAGCTTTCTTT	CASSLGTGTGAVSFTEAFF
-	TRBV18	14	TRBJ1-2	few	TGTGCCAGCTCACTCAATACCGGGAGCTATGGCTACACCTTC	CASSLNTGSYGYTF
TRBD1	TRBV5-5	13	TRBJ2-3	-	TGTGCCACCTCTGTCGACAGGGGAGATACGCAGTATTTT	CATSVDRGDTQYF
TRBD1	TRBV7-8	16	TRBJ1-2	-	TGTGCCAGCAGCCAACTGGATCACAGGGGGGACTATGGCTACACCTTC	CASSQLDHRGDYGYTF
-	TRBV10-3	14	TRBJ1-1	-	TGTGCCATCAGTGAGCTTAGGGGCGACACTGAAGCTTTCTTT	CAISELRGDTEAFF
TRBD1	TRBV6-1	13	TRBJ1-1	-	TGTGCCAGCAGAGGGACAGGAATCACTGAAGCTTTCTTT	CASRGTGITEAFF
TRBD2	TRBV6-4	16	TRBJ2-1	-	TGTGCCAGCAGTGACACGTCTAGCGGGGGGCGTACTGAGCAGTTCTTC	CASSDTSSGGRTEQFF
-	TRBV7-9	17	TRBJ1-4	-	TGTGCCAGCGGAGACAGAGGAAAAGCTGCAACTAATGAAAAACTGTTTTTT	CASGDRGKAATNEKLFF
-	TRBV18	16	TRBJ1-1	-	TGTGCCAGCTCACCACCAAGGGAAGGGGTGAACACTGAAGCTTTCTTT	CASSPPREGVNTEAFF
TRBD1	TRBV6-1	15	TRBJ1-2	-	TGTGCCAGCAGTGAGTTAGGACAGGGGGCGTCCGGCTACACCTTC	CASSELGQGASGYTF
TRBD1	TRBV10-3	15	TRBJ1-5	-	TGTGCCATCAGTGATTCGGACAGGGGTTATCAGCCCCAGCATTTT	CAISDSDRGYQPQHF
TRBD1	TRBV28	12	TRBJ1-2	-	TGTGCCAGCAAGACAGGGTCTCTTGGCTACACCTTC	CASKTGSLGYTF
TRBD2	TRBV7-2	17	TRBJ2-7	medium-sized	TGTGCCAGCAGCCTCCTCCCCGGGACTAGCGGGAACTACGAGCAGTACTTC	CASSLLPGTSGNYEQYF
-	TRBV28	17	TRBJ1-2	few	TGTGCCAGCAGTTTCAGTACAGGGAACACTCCTAACTATGGCTACACCTTC	CASSFSTGNTPNYGYTF
-	TRBV6-5	15	TRBJ2-1	-	TGTGCCAGCAGCCCCGGGACTGGGGGATACAATGAGCAGTTCTTC	CASSPGTGGYNEQFF
-	TRBV5-4	16	TRBJ1-2	-	TGTGCCAGCAGCACGTACGAGGCAGATCATAACTATGGCTACACCTTC	CASSTYEADHNYGYTF
TRBD2	TRBV27	17	TRBJ2-1	-	TGTGCCAGCAGTTTAAGTGCCCCGGCGGGAGCCTACAATGAGCAGTTCTTC	CASSLSAPAGAYNEQFF
TRBD1	TRBV2	14	TRBJ1-3	-	TGTGCCAGCGAACAGGGGTTCCCTGGAAACACCATATATTTT	CASEQGFPGNTIYF
-	TRBV19	15	TRBJ1-5	-	TGTGCCAGTAGTATAGATTCAGGGGCCAATCAGCCCCAGCATTTT	CASSIDSGANQPQHF
-	TRBV6-5	16	TRBJ1-6	once	TGTGCCAGCAGTTACGGGGGGGTTAGTGGTAATTCACCCCTCCACTTT	CASSYGGVSGNSPLHF
TRBD1	TRBV4-2	16	TRBJ2-5	-	TGTGCCAGCAGCCAAACCGACAGGGGGCGAGGGGAGACCCAGTACTTC	CASSQTDRGRGETQYF
-	TRBV7-8	15	TRBJ2-1	-	TGTGCCAGCAGCTTAGCGTTAGCGACTTACAATGAGCAGTTCTTC	CASSLALATYNEQFF
-	TRBV5-1	16	TRBJ2-2	few	TGCGCCAGCAGCCTGAGGTCGCGGGATAACACCGGGGAGCTGTTTTTT	CASSLRSRDNTGELFF
TRBD2	TRBV5-1	14	TRBJ2-1	-	TGCGCCAGCAGAACTAGCGGGAGTTACAATGAGCAGTTCTTC	CASRTSGSYNEQFF
-	TRBV2	13	TRBJ1-1	-	TGTGCCAGCAGTGTTAAACCGGGCACTGAAGCTTTCTTT	CASSVKPGTEAFF
-	TRBV5-1	15	TRBJ2-3	-	TGCGCCAGCAGCTTTGGCGGCACGAGCACAGATACGCAGTATTTT	CASSFGGTSTDTQYF
TRBD1	TRBV19	14	TRBJ2-3	-	TGTGCCACCAAAGGGAGACAGGGCGGAGATACGCAGTATTTT	CATKGRQGGDTQYF
TRBD2	TRBV7-9	15	TRBJ2-1	-	TGTGCCAGCAGCTTTGGACTAGCGGGAGGGAATGAGCAGTTCTTC	CASSFGLAGGNEQFF
TRBD2	TRBV6-5	15	TRBJ2-1	-	TGTGCCAGCAGTCTTAGCGGGGGGGCCTCCAATGAGCAGTTCTTC	CASSLSGGASNEQFF
-	TRBV2	16	TRBJ2-4	-	TGTGCCAGCAGTGAAGCGAGGGGGGGGGCCAAAAACATTCAGTACTTC	CASSEARGGAKNIQYF
TRBD1	TRBV7-2	16	TRBJ1-1	-	TGTGCCAGCAGCTGGAGGACAGGGGGCGCGGGGACTGAAGCTTTCTTT	CASSWRTGGAGTEAFF
-	TRBV5-1	14	TRBJ2-1	-	TGCGCCAGCAGCTTGGTCGGCAGGGGGGATGAGCAGTTCTTC	CASSLVGRGDEQFF
TRBD1	TRBV7-9	12	TRBJ1-2	-	TGTGCCAGCAGCCCAGGGGGGAGAGGCTACACCTTC	CASSPGGRGYTF
-	TRBV7-7	13	TRBJ2-3	-	TGTGCTAGCAGCCGCCAGGAGGGCGGTACGCAGTATTTT	CASSRQEGGTQYF
TRBD1	TRBV18	15	TRBJ1-2	-	TGTGCCAGCTCACCAGGACAGGATCCCAACTATGGCTACACCTTC	CASSPGQDPNYGYTF
TRBD2	TRBV28	15	TRBJ2-5	few	TGTGCCAGCAGTCCCGTACTAGCGGGGGTAGAGACCCAGTACTTC	CASSPVLAGVETQYF
TRBD1	TRBV7-6	16	TRBJ1-1	-	TGTGCCAGCAGCTACGACAGGGATAAGGGGAACACTGAAGCTTTCTTT	CASSYDRDKGNTEAFF
-	TRBV5-4	13	TRBJ1-2	few	TGTGCCAGCAGCCGAGAGACTAACTATGGCTACACCTTC	CASSRETNYGYTF
TRBD2	TRBV13	15	TRBJ2-3	-	TGTGCCAGCAGCTTATTGCGGGGGGGCCCGGATACGCAGTATTTT	CASSLLRGGPDTQYF
-	TRBV28	14	TRBJ1-1	-	TGTGCCAGCAGTTTATACAGCATGAACACTGAAGCTTTCTTT	CASSLYSMNTEAFF
TRBD1	TRBV27	16	TRBJ1-2	-	TGTGCCAGCAGTTCCAAGCCCGGACAGGAGAACTATGGCTACACCTTC	CASSSKPGQENYGYTF
-	TRBV9	15	TRBJ1-3	-	TGTGCCAGCAGCGTAGCATCAGGGTATGGAAACACCATATATTTT	CASSVASGYGNTIYF
-	TRBV5-1	15	TRBJ1-3	few	TGCGCCAGCAGCTTGGGTCTGTTCTCTGGAAACACCATATATTTT	CASSLGLFSGNTIYF
-	TRBV1	17	TRBJ1-1	-	TGCACCAGCAGCCAAGGGGGCGGAGAACAGTTGAACACTGAAGCTTTCTTT	CTSSQGGGEQLNTEAFF
-	TRBV6-6	14	TRBJ2-5	-	TGTGCCAGCAGGTTGCCACAGGTGGGGGAGACCCAGTACTTC	CASRLPQVGETQYF
TRBD1	TRBV2	15	TRBJ1-6	-	TGTGCCAGCAGGGTTGGACAGGGGGTTAATTCACCCCTCCACTTT	CASRVGQGVNSPLHF
-	TRBV5-6	15	TRBJ2-4	-	TGTGCCAGCAGTCCGTCCCGGGACTCCAAAAACATTCAGTACTTC	CASSPSRDSKNIQYF